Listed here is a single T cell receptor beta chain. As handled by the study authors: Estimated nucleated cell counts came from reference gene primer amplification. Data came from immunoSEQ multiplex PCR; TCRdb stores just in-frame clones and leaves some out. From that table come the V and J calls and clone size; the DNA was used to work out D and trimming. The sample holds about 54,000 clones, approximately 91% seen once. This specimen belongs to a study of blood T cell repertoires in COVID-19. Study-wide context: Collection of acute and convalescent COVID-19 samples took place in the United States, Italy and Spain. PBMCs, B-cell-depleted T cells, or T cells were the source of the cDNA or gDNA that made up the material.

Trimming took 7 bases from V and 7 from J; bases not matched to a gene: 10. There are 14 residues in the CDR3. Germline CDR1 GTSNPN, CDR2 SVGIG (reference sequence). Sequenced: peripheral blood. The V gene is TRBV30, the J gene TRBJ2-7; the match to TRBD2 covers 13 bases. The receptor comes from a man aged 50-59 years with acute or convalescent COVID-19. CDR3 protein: CAYHVGTSGKEQYF. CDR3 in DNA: TGTGCCTACCACGTTGGGACTAGCGGGAAGGAGCAGTACTTC.